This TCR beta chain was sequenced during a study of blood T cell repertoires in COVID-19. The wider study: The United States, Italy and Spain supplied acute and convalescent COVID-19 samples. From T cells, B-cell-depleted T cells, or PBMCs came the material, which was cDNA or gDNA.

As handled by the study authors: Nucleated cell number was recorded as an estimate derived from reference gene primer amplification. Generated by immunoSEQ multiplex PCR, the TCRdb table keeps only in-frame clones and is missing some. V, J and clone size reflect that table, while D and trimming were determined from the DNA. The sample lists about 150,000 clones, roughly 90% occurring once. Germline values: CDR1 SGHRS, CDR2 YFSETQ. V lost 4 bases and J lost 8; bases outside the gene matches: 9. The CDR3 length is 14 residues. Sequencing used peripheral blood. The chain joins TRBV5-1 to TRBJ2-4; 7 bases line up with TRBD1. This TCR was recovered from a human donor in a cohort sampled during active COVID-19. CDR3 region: CASSPGQARDIQYF. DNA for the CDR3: TGCGCCAGCAGCCCCGGACAGGCGAGGGACATTCAGTACTTC.